The clone carrying this T cell receptor (beta chain) was counted at least ten times. The antigen remains undetermined. Molecular barcoding with unique molecular identifiers was used for the TCRbeta library. A single record per CDR3 protein comes from TCRdb applying MiXCR to the PCR reads. The sample includes 330,000 or so distinct CDR3 sequences, around 9.1% of them seen just once. This entry belongs to a study of T-cell reconstitution after alpha-beta-depleted transplantation in children. General study points: Certain patients had high TCRbeta diversity at day 60, and it came from recipient T cells and thymic progenitors that survived. A year had passed since transplant, and T-cell counts and diversity by then came mostly from newly produced T cells. Expanded clones from the graft, numbering several hundred, reportedly supplied alpha-beta T cells about two months after transplant.

V was trimmed by 8 bases and J by 1 base, leaving 18 bases between them. From germline, CDR1 is KGHDR and CDR2 SFDVKD. The CDR3 spans 16 residues. The origin of this receptor is a boy younger than two with acute myeloid leukemia, due to receive a stem cell transplant. The sequencing used PBMCs, collected before TCRalphabeta/CD19-depleted stem cell transplant. This chain connects TRBV24-1 to TRBJ2-3, with D maybe TRBD1 (6 bases). CDR3: CATIEYRVIGTDTQYF. CDR3 nucleotide sequence: TGTGCCACCATTGAGTACAGGGTAATTGGCACAGATACGCAGTATTTT.